The 30 T cell receptor beta chains listed next were all sequenced from one sample in a study of blood T cells in healthy people across ages. It was with a sample-barcoded 5' primer and a J-beta primer mix that a second PCR of roughly 7 to 11 cycles was run. TCRdb redid the calling of the 5' RACE reads with MiXCR, one entry per CDR3 protein. The table shows about 1.6 million distinct CDR3 sequences, with roughly 32% occurring only once. The source material was blood. These receptors were obtained from a woman in her twenties or thirties in good health.

The chain joins TRBV28 to TRBJ2-3, with D perhaps matching TRBD1 (5 bases). Germline-derived CDR1 and CDR2 are MDHEN and SYDVKM. The germline V and J ends were trimmed by 6 bases and 3 bases, with 16 bases remaining between them. The CDR3 runs to 15 residues. Written as DNA, the CDR3 is TGTGCCAGCAGGCCCCAGGGCATCGGGACAGATACGCAGTATTTT. It specifies CASRPQGIGTDTQYF. The full variable domain, in which reference TRBV28 and TRBJ2-3 provide the parts outside the CDR3, is DVKVTQSSRYLVKRTGEKVFLECVQDMDHENMFWYRQDPGLGLRLIYFSYDVKMKEKGDIPEGYSVSREKKERFSLILESASTNQTSMYLCASRPQGIGTDTQYFGPGTRLTVL.

In its sample, this clonotype was seen a few times. The J gene is TRBJ1-1, the V gene TRBV5-1; no clear D gene. Germline values: CDR1 SGHRS, CDR2 YFSETQ. V dropped 1 base and J dropped 3 bases, with 10 bases sitting between them. The length of the CDR3 is 14 residues. The CDR3 sequence: CASSLLGSHTEAFF. For the CDR3, the DNA is TGCGCCAGCAGCTTGTTGGGGTCCCACACTGAAGCTTTCTTT.

The table lists this clonotype with a few counts. V is TRBV7-9 and J is TRBJ1-2, with 8 bases matching TRBD1. CDR1 is SEHNR and CDR2 is FQNEAQ in the germline V gene (reference sequence). J was trimmed by 4 bases and V by 2 bases; bases with no gene match: 12. The CDR3 contains 17 residues. The CDR3 reads CASSLRTGSTDLYGYTF. The CDR3 DNA reads as TGTGCCAGCAGCTTACGGACAGGGTCGACGGATCTCTATGGCTACACCTTC.

The rearrangement joins TRBV24-1 to TRBJ2-5; D unclear. This CDR3 comprises 12 residues. In germline, CDR1 is KGHDR, CDR2 SFDVKD. V lost 3 bases and J 11 bases, leaving 12 bases between the germline ends. This chain's CDR3 is CATSDQVNEQYF. The CDR3 DNA reads as TGTGCCACCAGTGATCAGGTGAATGAGCAGTACTTC.

A single count supports this clonotype. The chain carries TRBV27 and TRBJ2-7; 9 bases are a match to TRBD2. With 6 bases clipped from V and 7 bases from J, the junction kept 16 bases outside the gene matches. In germline, CDR1 is MNHEY, CDR2 SMNVEV (reference sequence). The length of the CDR3 is 16 residues. The CDR3 spells CASSLLAGRLSNEQYF. The CDR3 nucleotides read TGTGCCAGCAGCCTCCTAGCGGGAAGATTGTCAAATGAGCAGTACTTC.

This clonotype showed up just a few times. The rearrangement joins TRBV24-1 to TRBJ2-1, with TRBD1 matching over 7 bases. Germline assignment: CDR1 KGHDR and CDR2 SFDVKD. After removal of 3 bases from V and 6 bases from J, the junction contained 7 bases not matched to a gene. The CDR3 consists of 15 residues. CDR3 in amino acids: CATSDPTGTSNEQFF. The CDR3 DNA is TGTGCCACCAGTGATCCGACAGGGACAAGCAATGAGCAGTTCTTC.

This clonotype was picked up a small number of times. The junction and the germline gene differ at one end; a read error may be behind it. The CDR3 region is CACSSFKISGDYNEQYF. For the CDR3, the DNA is TGTGCCTGCAGCTCCTTCAAAATTAGCGGGGACTACAATGAGCAGTACTTC. This chain links TRBV11-1 with TRBJ2-7; 8 nucleotides line up with TRBD2. CDR3 length equals 17 residues. Germline V CDR1 and CDR2: SGHAT, FQDESV (reference sequence).

There are a few counts of this clonotype. The V and J genes are TRBV7-6 and TRBJ2-7, with 7 nucleotides matching TRBD1. J lost 2 bases, V lost 1 base, and 5 bases had no gene match. CDR1 is SGHVS and CDR2 is FNYEAQ in the germline V gene. This CDR3 region has 15 residues. This CDR3 reads CASSLDDQGAYEQYF. The CDR3 coding sequence is TGTGCCAGCAGCTTAGATGATCAGGGGGCCTACGAGCAGTACTTC.

This chain joins TRBV12-3 or TRBV12-4 and TRBJ2-7; no clear D. The CDR3 loop spans 14 amino acids. The V and J ends lost 2 bases and 3 bases respectively, with 11 bases between them. CDR3 residues: CASSLTVRLYEQYF. The CDR3 DNA reads TGTGCCAGCAGTTTAACAGTCAGACTCTACGAGCAGTACTTC.

The rearrangement links TRBV27 to TRBJ2-5, with no clear D. The CDR3 runs to 15 residues. CDR1 is MNHEY and CDR2 is SMNVEV in the germline V gene (reference sequence). Trimming stripped 5 bases from V and 5 bases from J, with 18 bases between. The CDR3 DNA reads TGTGCCAGCAGTAACGGAAACTCCGCCTGGGAGACCCAGTACTTC. The encoded protein is CASSNGNSAWETQYF.

There are a few counts of this clonotype. This sequence joins TRBV27 and TRBJ2-7; D gene uncertain. Deletions cut 2 bases from V and 7 bases from J, with 12 bases between. Germline CDR1 reads MNHEY; CDR2 reads SMNVEV (reference sequence). The CDR3 totals 13 residues. The CDR3 DNA reads TGTGCCAGCAGTTTAAACGGGCGAAGGGAGCAGTACTTC. Amino acids: CASSLNGRREQYF.

J is TRBJ1-5 and V is TRBV18; TRBD1 is a possible D gene (6 bases). From germline, CDR1 is KGHSH and CDR2 LQKENI. Trimming cost V 5 bases and J 1 base, with 12 bases left between them. This CDR3 region has 15 residues. The CDR3 here is CASSEQGTSNQPQHF. In DNA, the CDR3 is TGTGCCAGCTCAGAGCAGGGGACCAGCAATCAGCCCCAGCATTTT. Complete variable domain (other parts from reference TRBV18 and TRBJ1-5): NAGVMQNPRHLVRRRGQEARLRCSPMKGHSHVYWYRQLPEEGLKFMVYLQKENIIDESGMPKERFSAEFPKEGPSILRIQQVVRGDSAAYFCASSEQGTSNQPQHFGDGTRLSIL.

The chain combines TRBV5-1 with TRBJ2-1, with TRBD2 matching 8 bases. CDR1 SGHRS and CDR2 YFSETQ come from the germline V gene. V lost 0 bases, J lost 0 bases, and 8 bases stayed unmatched. This CDR3 region has 18 residues. The CDR3 reads CASSLVSGTAYSYNEQFF. CDR3 in DNA: TGCGCCAGCAGCTTGGTTAGCGGGACCGCCTACTCCTACAATGAGCAGTTCTTC.

The chain has TRBV20-1 and TRBJ1-1; D uncertain. The V end was cut by 0 bases, the J end by 7 bases, with 6 bases between. Germline V lookup: CDR1 DFQATT, CDR2 SNEGSKA (reference sequence). There are 11 residues in the CDR3. The CDR3 reads CSAREQIEAFF. CDR3 DNA: TGCAGTGCTAGAGAACAGATTGAAGCTTTCTTT.

This clonotype was observed many times. V and J are TRBV20-1 and TRBJ2-7; D ambiguous. The germline V and J ends were trimmed by 3 bases and 1 base, with 13 bases remaining between them. This CDR3 is built from 14 residues. Germline-derived CDR1 and CDR2 are DFQATT and SNEGSKA (reference sequence). The chain's CDR3 is CSASRTTNSYEQYF. The CDR3 DNA reads TGCAGTGCTAGTCGAACAACGAATTCCTACGAGCAGTACTTC.

The chain employs TRBV7-9 and TRBJ2-2, with a weak D call TRBD1 (5 bases). This CDR3 is 16 amino acids long. Germline-derived CDR1 and CDR2 are SEHNR and FQNEAQ (reference sequence). Trimming removed 5 bases from V and 0 bases from J, with 13 bases in between. CDR3 region: CASSPRQGSNTGELFF. DNA of the CDR3: TGTGCCAGCAGCCCAAGGCAGGGATCGAACACCGGGGAGCTGTTTTTT.

This rearrangement joins TRBV6-5 to TRBJ2-7; 9 bases are shared with TRBD2. Germline loops: CDR1 MNHEY, CDR2 SVGAGI. This CDR3 comprises 16 residues. V lost 6 bases, J lost 7 bases, and 16 bases stayed unmatched. The CDR3 nucleotides read TGTGCCAGCAGACTAAACCGCGGGGGGGCCGAAAATGAGCAGTACTTC. It yields the protein CASRLNRGGAENEQYF.

Only one count was recorded for this clonotype. The rearrangement uses TRBV6-6 and TRBJ1-2; D unresolved. Trimming shortened V by 0 bases and J by 0 bases, and 14 bases separated the two germline ends. Germline V gene lookup returns CDR1 MNHNY and CDR2 SVGAGI (reference sequence). The CDR3 totals 17 residues. The DNA for the CDR3 is TGTGCCAGCAGTTACTCTCGTGGGAAGCCCTCTAACTATGGCTACACCTTC. As protein: CASSYSRGKPSNYGYTF.

This clonotype was observed at least ten times. This rearrangement joins TRBV18 to TRBJ2-5, with TRBD1 identical over 7 bases. V gave up 8 bases and J gave up 2 bases; unmatched junction bases: 5. Per germline, CDR1 KGHSH and CDR2 LQKENI. There are 13 residues in the CDR3. As DNA, the CDR3 is TGTGCCAGCAGCCGGGACAGACAAGAGACCCAGTACTTC. Protein sequence: CASSRDRQETQYF. Complete variable domain (other parts from reference TRBV18 and TRBJ2-5): NAGVMQNPRHLVRRRGQEARLRCSPMKGHSHVYWYRQLPEEGLKFMVYLQKENIIDESGMPKERFSAEFPKEGPSILRIQQVVRGDSAAYFCASSRDRQETQYFGPGTRLLVL.

The V and J genes are TRBV20-1 and TRBJ2-7; the D gene is possibly TRBD2 (6 bases). The CDR3 has 17 residues. The V and J ends lost 4 bases and 2 bases respectively, with 24 bases between them. CDR1 is DFQATT and CDR2 is SNEGSKA in the germline V gene (reference sequence). CDR3: CSANSPREALSTYEQYF. The CDR3 nucleotides read TGCAGTGCTAATTCGCCCAGGGAGGCACTTTCAACCTACGAGCAGTACTTC.

Details on this clonotype: With a much larger clone just one base away, this may be a read error. The V and J genes are TRBV12-3 or TRBV12-4 and TRBJ2-7, with 9 bases matching TRBD1. The V and J ends lost 6 bases and 2 bases, in that order; junction bases with no gene match: 2. CDR3 length: 13 residues. CDR3 amino acids: CASRQGAPYEQYF. DNA for the CDR3: TGTGCCAGCAGACAGGGGGCTCCCTACGAGCAGTACTTC.

V and J are TRBV30 and TRBJ2-1; 8 positions match TRBD2. The CDR3 runs 15 residues. J gave up 6 bases and V 2 bases, and 9 bases lay outside the gene matches. Looked up from germline, CDR1 is GTSNPN and CDR2 is SVGIG (reference sequence). The CDR3 protein is CAWSRRGALSNEQFF. DNA of the CDR3: TGTGCCTGGAGTAGGCGGGGGGCCCTCTCCAATGAGCAGTTCTTC.

The V and J genes are TRBV28 and TRBJ2-3; 15 nucleotides align to TRBD2. This CDR3 is built from 19 residues. In germline, CDR1 is MDHEN, CDR2 SYDVKM. V lost 8 bases, J lost 4 bases, and 16 bases stayed unmatched. This CDR3 is CASEEFGTSGRRSADTQYF. DNA of the CDR3: TGTGCCAGCGAGGAGTTCGGGACTAGCGGGAGGCGGAGCGCAGATACGCAGTATTTT.

This clonotype was found a few times. J is TRBJ2-5 and V is TRBV13, with D perhaps TRBD1 or TRBD2 (5 bases each). The CDR3 contains 13 residues. The V end was cut by 4 bases, the J end by 4 bases, with 10 bases between. Looked up from germline, CDR1 is PRHDT and CDR2 is FYEKMQ (reference sequence). Here the CDR3 DNA reads TGTGCCAGCAGCTGGGGGACGGTAGAGACCCAGTACTTC. Amino acids: CASSWGTVETQYF.

Worth noting for this clonotype: Compared with germline, one end of the junction differs, possibly owing to a read error. The V call is TRBV3-1, the J call TRBJ2-7, with 13 bases fitting TRBD2. The CDR3 has 16 residues. From germline, CDR1 is LGHDT and CDR2 YNNKEL (reference sequence). DNA of the CDR3: TGTGCCAGCAGCTCAACTAGCGGGGGGGTCGACTACGAGCAGGACTTC. Protein product: CASSSTSGGVDYEQDF.

This rearrangement joins TRBV11-2 to TRBJ1-2; D possibly corresponds to TRBD1 (6 bases). Trimming left V 8 bases short and J 4 bases short, with 14 bases between. From germline, CDR1 is SGHAT and CDR2 FQNNGV. The length of the CDR3 is 13 residues. Here the CDR3 reads CASGHREGYGYTF. CDR3 sequence (DNA): TGTGCCAGCGGCCACAGGGAGGGCTATGGCTACACCTTC.

This clonotype came up many times. This chain connects TRBV5-1 to TRBJ1-2; the D is unclear. The CDR3 spans 15 residues. Looked up from germline, CDR1 is SGHRS and CDR2 is YFSETQ. The V end lost 5 bases, the J end lost 6 bases, and 20 bases lay between the germline ends. The CDR3 sequence is CASRGETAASNGYTF. The CDR3 DNA follows: TGCGCCAGCAGGGGCGAGACGGCGGCCTCAAATGGCTACACCTTC.

This clonotype was seen more than once but under ten times. This chain connects TRBV6-5 to TRBJ2-3, with D unresolved. There are 12 residues in the CDR3. CDR1 and CDR2 (germline): MNHEY, SVGAGI. Between the trimmed V and J ends, which lost 4 bases and 10 bases, there was a span of 12 bases. The CDR3 sequence is CASSSGSVAQYF. In nucleotides, the CDR3 is TGTGCCAGCAGTTCAGGCAGTGTGGCGCAGTATTTT.

The genes are TRBV4-1 and TRBJ1-1; 11 nucleotides agree with TRBD1. The CDR3 is 17 residues long. V gave up 4 bases and J gave up 1 base; unmatched junction bases: 8. Germline V gene lookup returns CDR1 MGHRA and CDR2 YSYEKL. The CDR3 sequence is CASSRVEDRGRNTEAFF. The CDR3 DNA is TGCGCCAGCAGCCGGGTAGAGGACAGGGGGCGGAACACTGAAGCTTTCTTT.

This clonotype has at least ten counts. This chain links TRBV10-3 with TRBJ2-3; D is unclear. Germline CDR1 is ENHRY and CDR2 is SYGVKD. The V and J ends lost 6 bases and 2 bases respectively, with 15 bases between them. This CDR3 region has 15 residues. The CDR3 DNA reads as TGTGCCATCAGCTCTCGGGCTAGTTCCACAGATACGCAGTATTTT. Residues: CAISSRASSTDTQYF.